The 32 T cell receptor beta chains listed next were all sequenced from one sample in a study of T cell repertoires in chronic hepatitis B. The method was immunoSEQ multiplex PCR; TCRdb's version includes in-frame clones alone and lacks a portion of them. The table has roughly 1,000 clones, 65% to 80% seen once; the top ten hold about 8.6%. The sequenced sample was total CD8+ T cells from PBMCs. The source is a human donor with chronic hepatitis B virus infection.

The chain is built from TRBV5-5 and TRBJ2-1, with unresolved D. The CDR3 runs 12 residues. CDR1 and CDR2 from the germline V gene are SGHKS and YYEKEE (reference sequence). Trimming removed 2 bases from V and 5 bases from J, with 5 bases in between. CDR3 sequence reads: CASSFRDNEQFF. Written as DNA, the CDR3 is TGTGCCAGCAGCTTTCGGGACAATGAGCAGTTCTTC.

Only one count was recorded for this clone. V and J are TRBV10-2 and TRBJ2-7, with TRBD1 as a possible D gene (6 bases). Trimming cost V 4 bases and J 3 bases, with 10 bases left between them. The CDR3 covers 13 residues. Per the germline V gene, CDR1 is WSHSY and CDR2 is SAAADI. The CDR3 nucleotides read TGCGCCAGCAGTGTTGACAGGAGCTACGAGCAGTACTTC. Encoded protein: CASSVDRSYEQYF.

The CDR3 is CASSLGGAEAFF. The CDR3 DNA reads as TGTGCCAGCAGTTTAGGGGGAGCCGAAGCTTTCTTT. The chain joins TRBV28 to TRBJ1-1; weak D call: TRBD1 (5 bases). The CDR3 consists of 12 residues. Germline CDR1 MDHEN, CDR2 SYDVKM. The germline V and J ends were trimmed by 2 bases and 8 bases, with 9 bases remaining between them.

This chain joins TRBV6-4 and TRBJ2-3, with 8 bases that match TRBD2. Trimming took 3 bases from V and 0 from J; bases not matched to a gene: 2. Per the germline V gene, CDR1 is MRHNA and CDR2 is SNTAGT. CDR3 length equals 15 residues. The CDR3 protein is CASSEASGSTDTQYF. In DNA, the CDR3 is TGTGCCAGCAGTGAAGCTAGCGGGAGCACAGATACGCAGTATTTT.

The gene calls are TRBV29-1 and TRBJ2-2, with 10 bases matching TRBD2. CDR3 size: 17 residues. Per germline, CDR1 SQVTM and CDR2 ANQGSEA. J lost 1 base, V lost 7 bases, and 12 bases had no gene match. CDR3 amino acids: CSASTTEREGNTGELFF. The CDR3 coding sequence is TGCAGCGCGTCTACCACCGAGCGGGAGGGGAACACCGGGGAGCTGTTTTTT.

The chain employs TRBV28 and TRBJ2-7, with TRBD1 identical over 10 bases. V shed 1 base, J shed 5 bases, and the junction held 11 bases outside the gene matches. There are 17 residues in the CDR3. Per germline, CDR1 MDHEN and CDR2 SYDVKM. The CDR3 nucleotides read TGTGCCAGCAGTTTATCGATCGGACAGGGGGTCGATGACGAGCAGTACTTC. Translated: CASSLSIGQGVDDEQYF.

In nucleotides, the CDR3 is TGCGCCAGCAGTCCCGGGGGGGCTCCTGAAGCTTTCTTT. As protein: CASSPGGAPEAFF. The genes are TRBV10-1 and TRBJ1-1, with D maybe TRBD1 (6 bases). Trimming stripped 5 bases from V and 6 bases from J, with 13 bases between. CDR3 length equals 13 residues. The V gene's germline CDR1 is WNHNN and CDR2 SYGVQD (reference sequence).

The chain employs TRBV15 and TRBJ2-5; D possibly corresponds to TRBD2 (5 bases). Germline CDR1 reads LNHNV; CDR2 reads YYDKDF (reference sequence). The CDR3 covers 13 residues. V lost 1 base to trimming and J lost 2 bases, with 5 bases between them. This CDR3 reads CATSRGGQETQYF. CDR3 in DNA: TGTGCCACCAGCAGAGGCGGGCAAGAGACCCAGTACTTC.

The rearrangement joins TRBV19 to TRBJ2-1; tentatively, D is TRBD2 (6 bases). Germline values: CDR1 LNHDA, CDR2 SQIVND (reference sequence). The CDR3 is made up of 15 amino acids. The V end was cut by 2 bases, the J end by 4 bases, with 12 bases between. CDR3: CASSIILAGYNEQFF. The CDR3 DNA reads as TGTGCCAGTAGTATAATACTAGCTGGGTACAATGAGCAGTTCTTC.

The CDR3: CASSLFFVAGGWANEQFF. The CDR3 nucleotides read TGCGCCAGCAGCTTGTTTTTTGTGGCGGGAGGCTGGGCCAATGAGCAGTTCTTC. This rearrangement joins TRBV5-1 to TRBJ2-1; 8 bases map to TRBD2. V lost 1 base, J lost 6 bases, and 15 bases stayed unmatched. The CDR3 is 18 residues long. The V gene's germline CDR1 is SGHRS and CDR2 YFSETQ.

This rearrangement joins TRBV27 to TRBJ1-6; the match to TRBD1 covers 7 bases. Germline V gives CDR1 MNHEY, CDR2 SMNVEV (reference sequence). The CDR3 is 14 residues long. V lost 1 base and J lost 10; bases outside the gene matches: 4. CDR3 amino acids: CASSLYVQGSPLHF. The CDR3 DNA sequence: TGTGCCAGCAGTTTATACGTACAGGGGTCACCCCTCCACTTT.

V usage is TRBV2 and J usage is TRBJ1-6; 7 bases match TRBD1. With V trimmed by 5 bases and J by 0 bases, 7 bases remained unmatched. This CDR3 has 17 residues. Germline V lookup: CDR1 SNHLY, CDR2 FYNNEI. DNA for the CDR3: TGTGCCAGCAGTCCGTACAGGGACAGCTCCTATAATTCACCCCTCCACTTT. Translating it yields CASSPYRDSSYNSPLHF.

This sequence joins TRBV7-6 and TRBJ2-1, with TRBD2 matching over 15 bases. This CDR3 is built from 15 residues. Germline CDR1 reads SGHVS; CDR2 reads FNYEAQ. The V gene end was trimmed by 5 bases and the J gene end by 7 bases; junction bases not matched to a gene: 3. The CDR3 nucleotides are TGTGCCAGCAGCGCTGGACTAGCGGGGGGGAATGAGCAGTTCTTC. This encodes CASSAGLAGGNEQFF. The complete variable domain, with remaining parts taken from reference TRBV7-6 and TRBJ2-1, reads GAGVSQSPRYKVTKRGQDVALRCDPISGHVSLYWYRQALGQGPEFLTYFNYEAQQDKSGLPNDRFSAERPEGSISTLTIQRTEQRDSAMYRCASSAGLAGGNEQFFGPGTRLTVL.

V is TRBV7-8 and J is TRBJ2-3; D gene uncertain. Trimming pared 2 bases from V and 0 bases from J, leaving 15 bases between. The CDR3 has 17 residues. Germline values: CDR1 SGHVS, CDR2 FQNEAQ. CDR3 in amino acids: CASSLFHAETSTDTQYF. CDR3 nucleotides: TGTGCCAGCAGCTTATTCCATGCGGAGACTAGCACAGATACGCAGTATTTT.

The chain carries TRBV13 and TRBJ2-1; D remains ambiguous. The CDR3 contains 14 residues. Between the trimmed V and J ends, which lost 5 bases and 6 bases, there was a span of 14 bases. CDR1 is PRHDT and CDR2 is FYEKMQ in the germline V gene (reference sequence). The CDR3 here is CASSHRVLGNEQFF. In DNA, the CDR3 is TGTGCCAGCAGCCATAGGGTGCTAGGCAATGAGCAGTTCTTC.

The genes are TRBV19 and TRBJ2-7, with D possibly called TRBD1 or TRBD2 (5 bases each). Germline V gene lookup returns CDR1 LNHDA and CDR2 SQIVND (reference sequence). This CDR3 has 15 amino acids. V was cut by 3 bases and J by 9 bases, with 21 bases left in between. The CDR3 sequence is CASSMGYSGPRAQYF. CDR3 sequence (DNA): TGTGCCAGTAGTATGGGATATTCGGGGCCTCGGGCGCAGTACTTC.

This chain uses TRBV7-6 with TRBJ2-7, with no clear D. The V gene lost 5 bases and the J gene lost 5 bases, with 22 bases spanning the gap. Germline values: CDR1 SGHVS, CDR2 FNYEAQ. CDR3 length: 16 residues. The CDR3 loop reads CASSATAGPPRDEQYF. CDR3 coding DNA: TGTGCCAGCAGCGCGACGGCAGGCCCTCCAAGGGACGAGCAGTACTTC.

This clone was recorded once. The CDR3 is CARHLGDSGNTIYF. The DNA of the CDR3 is TGTGCCAGACACTTGGGCGACTCTGGAAACACCATATATTTT. V and J are TRBV2 and TRBJ1-3, with D unresolved. Germline CDR1 SNHLY, CDR2 FYNNEI. Trimming shortened V by 9 bases and J by 0 bases, and 12 bases separated the two germline ends. The CDR3 is 14 residues long.

The CDR3 coding sequence is TGTGCCTGGGGTAAAGAGTGGGACCTTCAAGAGACCCAGTACTTC. It codes for CAWGKEWDLQETQYF. The V gene is TRBV30, the J gene TRBJ2-5; tentatively, D is TRBD1 or TRBD2 (5 bases each). The length of the CDR3 is 15 residues. CDR1 and CDR2 (germline): GTSNPN, SVGIG (reference sequence). V dropped 5 bases and J dropped 2 bases, with 18 bases sitting between them.

The genes are TRBV28 and TRBJ2-7; D perhaps matches TRBD2 (5 bases). V lost 6 bases to trimming and J lost 1 base, with 13 bases between them. CDR1 MDHEN and CDR2 SYDVKM come from the germline V gene. The CDR3 is made up of 14 amino acids. The CDR3: CASSRAGDSYEQYF. The CDR3 DNA follows: TGTGCCAGCAGCCGGGCGGGCGATTCCTACGAGCAGTACTTC. Together with reference TRBV28 and TRBJ2-7, the CDR3 gives the full variable domain: DVKVTQSSRYLVKRTGEKVFLECVQDMDHENMFWYRQDPGLGLRLIYFSYDVKMKEKGDIPEGYSVSREKKERFSLILESASTNQTSMYLCASSRAGDSYEQYFGPGTRLTVT.

This clone was seen a single time. V is TRBV28 and J is TRBJ2-1; 8 bases agree with TRBD1. Losses at the gene ends were 5 bases for V and 7 bases for J; bases not matched to a gene: 10. Germline CDR1 and CDR2: MDHEN and SYDVKM. The CDR3 length is 15 residues. Written as DNA, the CDR3 is TGTGCCAGCAGTCCGGACAGGGAGGACGGGAATGAGCAGTTCTTC. It specifies CASSPDREDGNEQFF. Supplemented by reference TRBV28 and TRBJ2-1, the full variable domain reads DVKVTQSSRYLVKRTGEKVFLECVQDMDHENMFWYRQDPGLGLRLIYFSYDVKMKEKGDIPEGYSVSREKKERFSLILESASTNQTSMYLCASSPDREDGNEQFFGPGTRLTVL.

The chain links TRBV5-1 to TRBJ2-6; no clear D. This CDR3 comprises 15 residues. Germline V gene lookup returns CDR1 SGHRS and CDR2 YFSETQ. V lost 4 bases and J lost 0, with 8 bases in between. CDR3 amino acids: CASSPSFSGANVLTF. CDR3 DNA: TGCGCCAGCAGCCCCAGTTTCTCTGGGGCCAACGTCCTGACTTTC.

The count of this clone is one. The gene calls are TRBV7-9 and TRBJ2-3; D unresolved. The CDR3 has 15 residues. With 5 bases removed from V and 0 bases from J, the gap between germline ends came to 12 bases. Per germline, CDR1 SEHNR and CDR2 FQNEAQ (reference sequence). The CDR3 coding sequence is TGTGCCAGCAGCCCCCAAATCACCAGCACAGATACGCAGTATTTT. It translates to CASSPQITSTDTQYF.

The chain couples TRBV13 to TRBJ2-1; TRBD2 matches 8 bases. The germline V gene has CDR1 PRHDT and CDR2 FYEKMQ (reference sequence). The CDR3 is made up of 19 amino acids. The V segment lost 5 bases and the J segment 6 bases; nucleotides outside the gene matches: 21. The CDR3 region has the DNA TGTGCCAGCAGCCCGCGGGGGACTAGTGGGGTCTTAGTTGGCAATGAGCAGTTCTTC. It translates to CASSPRGTSGVLVGNEQFF.

V and J are TRBV6-1 and TRBJ2-7, with D hard to call. Trimming took 3 bases from V and 3 from J, leaving 9 bases between them. Germline V gives CDR1 MNHNS, CDR2 SASEGT. The CDR3 contains 13 residues. The DNA for the CDR3 is TGTGCCAGCAGTGAGGCCCTATACTACGAGCAGTACTTC. The encoded protein is CASSEALYYEQYF.

The rearrangement links TRBV4-2 to TRBJ2-7; TRBD2 might be the D (5 bases). Trimming stripped 0 bases from V and 6 bases from J, with 15 bases between. CDR3 size: 15 residues. CDR1 LGHNA and CDR2 YNFKEQ come from the germline V gene. The CDR3 sequence is CASSQETQEATEQYF. CDR3 nucleotide sequence: TGTGCCAGCAGCCAAGAGACCCAGGAGGCCACCGAGCAGTACTTC.

The chain employs TRBV14 and TRBJ1-5; 11 bases agree with TRBD1. The CDR3 consists of 18 residues. V was clipped by 1 base and J by 7 bases; unmatched bases: 12. Germline CDR1 SGHDN, CDR2 FVKESK. The CDR3 DNA follows: TGTGCCAGCAGCCAAGTCGTATCGGGACAGGGGGTAGAACAGCCCCAGCATTTT. Residues: CASSQVVSGQGVEQPQHF.

The chain is built from TRBV4-3 and TRBJ2-2, with D tentatively TRBD1 (6 bases). The V end lost 0 bases, the J end lost 2 bases, and 16 bases lay between the germline ends. CDR1 is LGHNA, CDR2 YSLEER, per germline. The CDR3 spans 18 residues. CDR3 in amino acids: CASSQDPLRQANTGELFF. The DNA for the CDR3 is TGCGCCAGCAGCCAAGATCCGCTGCGACAGGCTAACACCGGGGAGCTGTTTTTT.

The chain combines TRBV4-1 with TRBJ1-1; D is ambiguous. Germline V gene lookup returns CDR1 MGHRA and CDR2 YSYEKL. V was trimmed by 0 bases and J by 1 base, leaving 12 bases between them. CDR3 length: 16 residues. The CDR3 region has the DNA TGCGCCAGCAGCCAAGATCCTTCCGCTCCGAACACTGAAGCTTTCTTT. Translated, it gives CASSQDPSAPNTEAFF.

V gene TRBV19 combines with J gene TRBJ1-1; 8 nucleotides match TRBD1. Unmatched junction bases numbered 1, after V lost 3 bases and J lost 1 base. Germline assignment: CDR1 LNHDA and CDR2 SQIVND (reference sequence). The CDR3 covers 14 residues. For the CDR3, the DNA is TGTGCCAGTAGTATCGGACAGGGGAACACTGAAGCTTTCTTT. It codes for CASSIGQGNTEAFF.

The CDR3 DNA sequence: TGCGCCAGCAGCCAAGATCGACAGGATATGTATTCCGGGGAGCTGTTTTTT. Its translation is CASSQDRQDMYSGELFF. V is TRBV4-3 and J is TRBJ2-2, with a tentative D call TRBD1 (6 bases). V was cut by 0 bases and J by 6 bases, with 17 bases left in between. Germline V CDR1 and CDR2: LGHNA, YSLEER. The CDR3 is made up of 17 amino acids.

This rearrangement joins TRBV30 to TRBJ1-1; no clear D. Germline assignment: CDR1 GTSNPN and CDR2 SVGIG (reference sequence). Trimming took off 1 base at V and 0 bases at J, with 6 bases between the two ends. The CDR3 has 13 residues. CDR3 in DNA: TGTGCCTGGAGTGGTGGAGTGAACACTGAAGCTTTCTTT. The encoded protein is CAWSGGVNTEAFF.